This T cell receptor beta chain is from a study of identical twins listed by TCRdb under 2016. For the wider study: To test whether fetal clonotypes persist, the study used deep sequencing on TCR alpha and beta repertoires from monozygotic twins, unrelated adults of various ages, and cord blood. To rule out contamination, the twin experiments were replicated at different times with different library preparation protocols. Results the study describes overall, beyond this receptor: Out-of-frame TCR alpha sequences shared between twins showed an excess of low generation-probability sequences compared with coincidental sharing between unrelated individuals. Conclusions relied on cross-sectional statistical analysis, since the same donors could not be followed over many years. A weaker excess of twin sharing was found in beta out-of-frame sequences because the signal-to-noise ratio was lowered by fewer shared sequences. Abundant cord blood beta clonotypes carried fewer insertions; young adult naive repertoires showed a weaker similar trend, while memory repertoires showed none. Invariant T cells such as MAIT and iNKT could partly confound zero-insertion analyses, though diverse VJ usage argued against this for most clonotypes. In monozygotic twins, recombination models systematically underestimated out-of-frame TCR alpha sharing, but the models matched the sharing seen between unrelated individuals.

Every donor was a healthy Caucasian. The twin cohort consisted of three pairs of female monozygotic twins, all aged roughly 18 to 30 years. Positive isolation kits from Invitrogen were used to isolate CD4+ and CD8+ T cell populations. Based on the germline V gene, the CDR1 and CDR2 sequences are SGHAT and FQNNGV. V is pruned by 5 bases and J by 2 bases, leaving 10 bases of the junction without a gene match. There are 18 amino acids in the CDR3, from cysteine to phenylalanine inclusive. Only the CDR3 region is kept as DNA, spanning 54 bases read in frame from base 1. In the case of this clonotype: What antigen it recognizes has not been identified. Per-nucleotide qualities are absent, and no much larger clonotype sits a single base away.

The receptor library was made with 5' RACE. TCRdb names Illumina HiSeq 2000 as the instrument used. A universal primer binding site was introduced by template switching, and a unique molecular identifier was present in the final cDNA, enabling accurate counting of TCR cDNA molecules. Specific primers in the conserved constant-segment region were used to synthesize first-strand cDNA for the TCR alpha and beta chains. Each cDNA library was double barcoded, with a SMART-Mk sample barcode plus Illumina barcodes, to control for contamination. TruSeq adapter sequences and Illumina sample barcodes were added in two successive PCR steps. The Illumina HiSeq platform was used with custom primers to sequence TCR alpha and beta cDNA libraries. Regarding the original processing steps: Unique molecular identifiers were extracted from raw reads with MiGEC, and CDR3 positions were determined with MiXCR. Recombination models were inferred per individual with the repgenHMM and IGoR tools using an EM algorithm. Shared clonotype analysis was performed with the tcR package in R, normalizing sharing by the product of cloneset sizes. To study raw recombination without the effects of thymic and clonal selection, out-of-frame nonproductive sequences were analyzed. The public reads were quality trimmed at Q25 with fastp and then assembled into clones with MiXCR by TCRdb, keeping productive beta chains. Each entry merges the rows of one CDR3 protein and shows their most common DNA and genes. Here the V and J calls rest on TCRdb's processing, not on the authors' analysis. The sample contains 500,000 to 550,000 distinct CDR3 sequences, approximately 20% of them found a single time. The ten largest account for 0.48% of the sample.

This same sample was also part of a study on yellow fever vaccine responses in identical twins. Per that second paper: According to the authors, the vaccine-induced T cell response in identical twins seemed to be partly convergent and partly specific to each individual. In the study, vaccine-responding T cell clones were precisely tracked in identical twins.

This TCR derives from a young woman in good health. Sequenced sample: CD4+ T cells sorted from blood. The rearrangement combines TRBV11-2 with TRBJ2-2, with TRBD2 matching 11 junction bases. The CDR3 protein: CASSRILTSGVNTGELFF. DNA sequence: TGTGCCAGCAGCCGAATACTGACTAGCGGGGTTAACACCGGGGAGCTGTTTTTT.